This T cell receptor beta chain was obtained from a study of cytomegalovirus exposure and HLA in healthy donors. General observations from the study: Reported performance of the classifier showed diagnosis of cytomegalovirus status with high specificity and sensitivity. The study labeled more than 150 TCR beta chains cytomegalovirus-associated. Whilst most TCR sequences proved rare, a subset of public TCRs occurred across many donors. According to a subsequent analysis, TCR clusters from the first cohort were inclined to appear together in the 100 to 150 validation repertoires.

With regard to this clone: Its specificity is unknown.

Produced via immunoSEQ multiplex PCR; TCRdb's table is partial and in-frame only. In the table there are some 77,000 clones, 85% to 95% of which are singletons. Germline V gives CDR1 KGHSH, CDR2 LQKENI. Trimming stripped 8 bases from V and 0 bases from J, with 11 bases between. The CDR3 has 13 amino acids. This TCR derives from a man between 18 and 35 years old in good health and CMV-seropositive. Material: PBMCs. The chain employs TRBV18 and TRBJ2-7; possibly TRBD2 for D (6 bases). CDR3 bases: TGTGCCAGCCACTCGGGGGACTCCTACGAGCAGTACTTC. This gives the protein CASHSGDSYEQYF.